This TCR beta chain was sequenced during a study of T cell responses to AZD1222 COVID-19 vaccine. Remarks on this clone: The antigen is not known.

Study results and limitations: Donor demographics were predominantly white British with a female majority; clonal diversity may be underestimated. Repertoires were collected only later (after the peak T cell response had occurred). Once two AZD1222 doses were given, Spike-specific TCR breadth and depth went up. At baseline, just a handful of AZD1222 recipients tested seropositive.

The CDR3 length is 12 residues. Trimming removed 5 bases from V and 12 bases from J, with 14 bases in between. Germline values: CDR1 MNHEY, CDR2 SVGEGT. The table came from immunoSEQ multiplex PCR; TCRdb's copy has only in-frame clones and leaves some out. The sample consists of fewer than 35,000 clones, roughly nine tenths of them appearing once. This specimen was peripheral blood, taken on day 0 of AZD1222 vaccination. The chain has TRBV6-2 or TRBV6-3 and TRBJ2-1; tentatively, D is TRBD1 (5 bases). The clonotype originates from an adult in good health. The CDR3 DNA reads TGTGCCAGCAGTAAACAGGCGCCTGGGCAGTTCTTC. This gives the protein CASSKQAPGQFF.